This section outlines one T cell receptor (beta chain) sequence together with its context. Use of 60 Vbeta and 13 Jbeta primers characterized the PCR. Only in-frame clones appear in the TCRdb table, and some are missing; sequencing was by immunoSEQ multiplex PCR. The data show about 150,000 clones, 80% seen once. This CDR3 contains 16 residues. Germline V lookup: CDR1 LGHNA, CDR2 YNFKEQ. The ends lost 3 bases at V and 6 bases at J; junction bases unmatched: 14. These data originate in a study of cytomegalovirus exposure and HLA in healthy donors. The sequenced material came from PBMCs. The rearrangement links TRBV4-2 to TRBJ2-7; 7 nucleotides match TRBD2. The TCR comes from a male donor in good health and CMV-seronegative. Here the CDR3 DNA reads TGTGCCAGCAGCCAGGCCCAGAGTACTAGCGAAGGCGAGCAGTACTTC. This sequence encodes CASSQAQSTSEGEQYF.